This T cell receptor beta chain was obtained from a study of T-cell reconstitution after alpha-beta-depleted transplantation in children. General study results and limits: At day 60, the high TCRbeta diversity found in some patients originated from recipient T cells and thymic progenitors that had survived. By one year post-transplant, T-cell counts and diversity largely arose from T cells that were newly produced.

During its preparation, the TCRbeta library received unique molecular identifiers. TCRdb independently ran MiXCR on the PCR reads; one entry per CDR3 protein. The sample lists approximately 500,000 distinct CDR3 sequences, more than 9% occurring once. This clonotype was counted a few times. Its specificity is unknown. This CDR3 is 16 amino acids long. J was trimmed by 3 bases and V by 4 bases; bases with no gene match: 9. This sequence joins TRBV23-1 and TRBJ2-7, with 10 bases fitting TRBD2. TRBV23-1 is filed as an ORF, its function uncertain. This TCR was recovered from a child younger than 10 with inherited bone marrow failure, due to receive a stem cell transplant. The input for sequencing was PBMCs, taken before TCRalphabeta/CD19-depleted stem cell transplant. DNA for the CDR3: TGCGCCAGCAGTCCTGGTAGCGGGAGGATCCACTACGAGCAGTACTTC. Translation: CASSPGSGRIHYEQYF.